The rows below give T cell receptor beta chains drawn from one sample of a study of T cells in Graves' hyperthyroidism and ophthalmopathy. TCRdb passed the multiplex PCR reads through MiXCR, listing each CDR3 protein once. This repertoire shows a few hundred thousand distinct CDR3 sequences, approximately 25% found once; its top ten account for around 79%. Input material: blood. These receptors were obtained from a man aged 50-59 years with Graves' hyperthyroidism. CDR3s include the opening cysteine and the closing phenylalanine or tryptophan. D genes are given only for firm matches. Some rows mark clone size as missing; the rest say once, few, many or name a class of expanded clone.

d_gene,v_gene,j_gene,abundance,CDR3aa,CDR3nt
.,TRBV10-2,TRBJ1-5,.,CASRLGGAGQPQHF,TGCGCCAGCAGATTGGGGGGCGCGGGTCAGCCCCAGCATTTT
TRBD2,TRBV7-9,TRBJ2-7,.,CASSLASGGAYEQYF,TGTGCCAGCAGCTTAGCGTCGGGAGGGGCCTACGAGCAGTACTTC
.,TRBV3-1,TRBJ1-4,few,CASSLPGDRPGGKLFF,TGTGCCAGCAGCCTTCCTGGTGACAGGCCGGGTGGAAAACTGTTTTTT
.,TRBV11-2,TRBJ1-1,.,CVSSLEDRSEAFF,TGTGTCAGCAGCTTAGAGGACAGATCTGAAGCTTTCTTT
.,TRBV20-1,TRBJ1-2,many,CSARENLGAGYGYTF,TGCAGTGCTAGAGAGAACCTCGGGGCGGGGTATGGCTACACCTTC
.,TRBV18,TRBJ2-4,few,CASSPPLGPIQYF,TGTGCCAGCTCACCACCGTTAGGTCCCATTCAGTACTTC
.,TRBV6-6,TRBJ1-2,many,CASSYNDPRGYTF,TGTGCCAGCAGTTACAATGACCCCAGAGGCTACACCTTC
.,TRBV20-1,TRBJ2-6,few,CSATSGANVLTF,TGCAGTGCAACCTCTGGGGCCAACGTCCTGACTTTC
.,TRBV19,TRBJ2-7,.,CASSKAGQIYEQYF,TGTGCCAGTAGTAAGGCGGGACAGATTTACGAGCAGTACTTC
.,TRBV5-7,TRBJ2-1,few,CASSLRRRLAYNEQFF,TGTGCCAGCAGCTTGCGTAGGAGATTGGCCTACAATGAGCAGTTCTTC
TRBD2,TRBV7-8,TRBJ2-1,.,CASTQPTSGRTYNEQFF,TGTGCCAGCACCCAACCCACTAGCGGGAGGACCTACAATGAGCAGTTCTTC
.,TRBV20-1,TRBJ1-4,many,CSASWGENEKLFF,TGCAGTGCTAGTTGGGGGGAGAATGAAAAACTGTTTTTT
TRBD2,TRBV28,TRBJ2-1,many,CASMGSGSMREQFF,TGTGCCAGCATGGGAAGCGGGAGCATGCGTGAGCAGTTCTTC
.,TRBV7-2,TRBJ1-3,.,CASSFNSGNTIYF,TGTGCCAGCAGCTTTAACTCTGGAAACACCATATATTTT
.,TRBV12-3/TRBV12-4,TRBJ2-2,.,CASSLAVRELFF,TGTGCCAGCAGTTTAGCAGTCCGGGAGCTGTTTTTT
TRBD2,TRBV29-1,TRBJ2-5,many,CSVGRGEETQYF,TGCAGCGTTGGTCGGGGGGAGGAGACCCAGTACTTC
TRBD2,TRBV6-1,TRBJ2-5,many,CASREAPETQYF,TGTGCCAGCCGGGAGGCCCCAGAGACCCAGTACTTC
.,TRBV29-1,TRBJ2-3,few,CSVDQTQFSTDTQYF,TGCAGCGTTGACCAAACTCAATTTAGCACAGATACGCAGTATTTT
.,TRBV29-1,TRBJ2-1,few,CSVEEVPSVRNEQFF,TGCAGCGTTGAAGAGGTCCCTAGCGTCCGCAATGAGCAGTTCTTC
TRBD2,TRBV24-1,TRBJ2-5,few,CATSERESGETQYF,TGTGCCACCAGTGAGCGGGAGTCGGGGGAGACCCAGTACTTC
TRBD1,TRBV20-1,TRBJ2-7,many,CSAVNRDRAYEQYF,TGCAGTGCTGTAAACCGGGACAGGGCCTACGAGCAGTACTTC
.,TRBV7-6,TRBJ2-1,few,CASSERYNEQFF,TGTGCCAGCAGTGAAAGGTACAATGAGCAGTTCTTC
TRBD2,TRBV3-1,TRBJ2-5,many,CASSQAGGLETQYF,TGTGCCAGCAGCCAAGCGGGAGGGCTGGAGACCCAGTACTTC
TRBD2,TRBV7-6,TRBJ2-5,few,CASSLRASGETQYF,TGTGCCAGCAGCTTAAGGGCTAGCGGAGAGACCCAGTACTTC
.,TRBV11-2,TRBJ2-2,.,CASRRGRQNTGELFF,TGTGCCAGCAGGCGAGGGAGGCAAAACACCGGGGAGCTGTTTTTT
TRBD1,TRBV28,TRBJ1-1,many,CASSFDRGNTEAFF,TGTGCCAGCAGTTTCGACAGGGGAAACACTGAAGCTTTCTTT
.,TRBV2,TRBJ1-1,many,CASSESGTEAFF,TGTGCCAGCAGTGAATCAGGCACTGAAGCTTTCTTT
.,TRBV2,TRBJ1-5,.,CASKPHRDNQPQHF,TGTGCCAGCAAACCTCACAGGGACAATCAGCCCCAGCATTTT
.,TRBV6-2/TRBV6-3,TRBJ1-3,.,CASFTSGNTIYF,TGTGCCAGCTTCACCTCTGGAAACACCATATATTTT
.,TRBV7-9,TRBJ2-1,.,CASSPVPEGNNEQFF,TGTGCCAGCAGCCCCGTGCCGGAAGGGAACAATGAGCAGTTCTTC
.,TRBV24-1,TRBJ2-5,few,CATIGVWGQYF,TGTGCCACCATCGGAGTATGGGGACAGTACTTC
.,TRBV20-1,TRBJ2-7,.,CSLRGNGASPHEQYF,TGCAGCCTAAGGGGCAACGGGGCTAGTCCCCACGAGCAGTACTTC
.,TRBV2,TRBJ2-2,few,CASSMAVGTGELFF,TGTGCCAGTAGTATGGCAGTTGGCACCGGGGAGCTGTTTTTT
TRBD1,TRBV6-2/TRBV6-3,TRBJ2-7,few,CASSAGTGGDYEQYF,TGTGCCAGCAGCGCCGGGACAGGGGGGGACTACGAGCAGTACTTC
TRBD1,TRBV7-9,TRBJ1-1,once,CASSTKGQGTEAFF,TGTGCCAGCAGCACGAAAGGACAGGGCACTGAAGCTTTCTTT
TRBD1,TRBV6-4,TRBJ2-3,.,CASLTGGTDTQYF,TGTGCCAGTTTGACAGGGGGCACAGATACGCAGTATTTT
TRBD2,TRBV20-1,TRBJ2-1,few,CSAQGLAGYNEQFF,TGCAGTGCACAGGGACTAGCGGGGTACAATGAGCAGTTCTTC
.,TRBV18,TRBJ1-1,many,CASSPNEHNTEAFF,TGTGCCAGCTCACCAAACGAGCACAACACTGAAGCTTTCTTT
TRBD1,TRBV6-5,TRBJ1-1,few,CASSYLSQGGTGAFF,TGTGCCAGCAGTTACCTCTCACAGGGGGGCACTGGAGCTTTCTTT
.,TRBV27,TRBJ1-1,.,CASSYSGRGEAFF,TGTGCCAGCAGTTACTCGGGGAGGGGCGAAGCTTTCTTT
TRBD2,TRBV7-2,TRBJ2-3,many,CASSLLAGSVNTQYF,TGTGCCAGCAGCTTACTAGCGGGATCGGTAAATACGCAGTATTTT
.,TRBV3-1,TRBJ1-2,.,CASSQDPQPRGYTF,TGTGCCAGCAGCCAAGATCCCCAGCCGAGAGGCTACACCTTC
.,TRBV4-1,TRBJ1-1,.,CASSQEFSWNTEAFF,TGCGCCAGCAGCCAAGAATTCAGTTGGAACACTGAAGCTTTCTTT
.,TRBV7-9,TRBJ2-3,few,CASTVDSEGVDTQYF,TGTGCCAGCACCGTCGATAGCGAGGGTGTGGATACGCAGTATTTT
TRBD1,TRBV7-9,TRBJ2-2,.,CASSSGTGNLPGTGELFF,TGTGCCAGCAGCTCCGGGACAGGGAATCTTCCAGGGACCGGGGAGCTGTTTTTT
.,TRBV29-1,TRBJ2-1,few,CSVQTLGGPYDEQFF,TGCAGCGTTCAGACCCTTGGAGGCCCCTACGATGAGCAGTTCTTC
.,TRBV28,TRBJ2-7,many,CASSLGEAYEQYF,TGTGCCAGCAGTTTGGGGGAGGCCTACGAGCAGTACTTC
.,TRBV20-1,TRBJ2-1,many,CSATTSTSYNEQFF,TGCAGTGCGACTACTAGTACCTCCTACAATGAGCAGTTCTTC
TRBD2,TRBV20-1,TRBJ2-3,.,CSARRVDGRATDTQYF,TGCAGTGCCCGCCGGGTAGACGGGAGGGCCACAGATACGCAGTATTTT
.,TRBV12-5,TRBJ2-2,.,CASEGTANTGELFF,TGTGCTAGTGAGGGTACCGCGAACACCGGGGAGCTGTTTTTT
.,TRBV20-1,TRBJ2-7,few,CSASKESASEQYF,TGCAGTGCTAGTAAGGAGAGTGCCTCCGAGCAGTACTTC
.,TRBV27,TRBJ2-7,.,CASSLGSGHPYEQYF,TGTGCCAGCAGTTTAGGTTCTGGACATCCCTACGAGCAGTACTTC
TRBD1,TRBV9,TRBJ1-1,.,CASSVNSGQGLQGEAFF,TGTGCCAGCAGCGTAAACAGTGGACAGGGGTTACAGGGTGAAGCTTTCTTT
.,TRBV6-1,TRBJ2-3,few,CASTRRVSDTQYF,TGTGCCAGCACCCGCCGAGTCTCAGATACGCAGTATTTT
TRBD1,TRBV20-1,TRBJ2-3,few,CSVRRTGIDTQYF,TGCAGTGTCCGAAGGACAGGGATTGATACGCAGTATTTT
TRBD2,TRBV20-1,TRBJ2-5,many,CSASRLTSGRPETQYF,TGCAGTGCTAGCCGCCTCACTAGCGGGAGGCCTGAGACCCAGTACTTC
.,TRBV4-2,TRBJ2-3,.,CASSQDALYTDTQYF,TGTGCCAGCAGCCAAGATGCACTGTACACAGATACGCAGTATTTT